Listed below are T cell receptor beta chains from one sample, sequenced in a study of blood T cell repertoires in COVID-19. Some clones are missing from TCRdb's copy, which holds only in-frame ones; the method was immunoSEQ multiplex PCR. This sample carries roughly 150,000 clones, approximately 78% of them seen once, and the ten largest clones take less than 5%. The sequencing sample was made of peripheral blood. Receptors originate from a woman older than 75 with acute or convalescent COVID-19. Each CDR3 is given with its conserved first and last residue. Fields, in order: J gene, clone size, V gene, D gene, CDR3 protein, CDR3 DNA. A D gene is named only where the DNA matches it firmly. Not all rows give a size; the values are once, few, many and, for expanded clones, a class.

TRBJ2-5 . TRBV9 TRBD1 CASSVGDRGRETQYF TGTGCCAGCAGCGTCGGGGACAGGGGGAGAGAGACCCAGTACTTC
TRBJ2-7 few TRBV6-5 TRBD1 CASSYSGTGREQYF TGTGCCAGCAGTTACTCGGGGACAGGTCGGGAGCAGTACTTC
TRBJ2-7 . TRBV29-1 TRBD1 CSVEDRQGKYF TGCAGCGTTGAAGATCGACAGGGCAAGTACTTC
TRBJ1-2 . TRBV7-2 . CASSLVGSGNYGYTF TGTGCCAGCAGCTTAGTGGGGTCAGGGAACTATGGCTACACCTTC
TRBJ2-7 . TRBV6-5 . CASREGPSLNYEQYF TGTGCCAGCAGGGAGGGCCCTAGCCTTAACTACGAGCAGTACTTC
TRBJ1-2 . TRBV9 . CASSQYPGQGYTF TGTGCCAGCAGCCAATACCCAGGGCAAGGCTACACCTTC
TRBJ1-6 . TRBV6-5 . CASRSTGFKAPLHF TGTGCCAGCAGGTCGACAGGCTTCAAGGCCCCCCTCCACTTT
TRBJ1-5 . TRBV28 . CASGQINQPQHF TGTGCCAGCGGACAGATTAATCAGCCCCAGCATTTT
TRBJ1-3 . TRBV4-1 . CASSQLPQGSGNTIYF TGCGCCAGCAGCCAACTTCCCCAGGGGTCTGGAAACACCATATATTTT
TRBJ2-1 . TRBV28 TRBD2 CASSFLGSGSYEQFF TGTGCCAGCAGTTTTCTGGGTAGCGGGAGTTATGAGCAGTTCTTC
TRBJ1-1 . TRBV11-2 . CASREGGDTEAFF TGTGCCAGCAGAGAGGGAGGGGACACTGAAGCTTTCTTT
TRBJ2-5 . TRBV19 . CASSIDPEETQYF TGTGCCAGTAGTATAGATCCCGAGGAGACCCAGTACTTC
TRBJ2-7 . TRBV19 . CASSSKGDSYEQYF TGTGCCAGTAGCTCGAAGGGGGATTCCTACGAGCAGTACTTC
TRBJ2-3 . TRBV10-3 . CAIGTQSTDTQYF TGTGCCATCGGGACACAGAGCACAGATACGCAGTATTTT
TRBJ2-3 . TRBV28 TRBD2 CASSLRPSGRLRTDTQYF TGTGCCAGCAGTCTCCGTCCTAGCGGGCGACTACGCACAGATACGCAGTATTTT
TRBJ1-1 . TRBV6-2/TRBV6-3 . CASSYSAGGTEAFF TGTGCCAGCAGTTACTCAGCGGGGGGGACTGAAGCTTTCTTT
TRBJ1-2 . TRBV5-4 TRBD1 CASSLYRGYGYTF TGTGCCAGCAGCTTGTACAGGGGTTATGGCTACACCTTC
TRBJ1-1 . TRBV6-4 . CASSVTQGNTEAFF TGTGCCAGCAGTGTGACTCAGGGAAACACTGAAGCTTTCTTT
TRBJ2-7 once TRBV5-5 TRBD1 CASSFSWGQNLGYEQYF TGTGCCAGCAGCTTCTCCTGGGGACAGAACTTAGGCTACGAGCAGTACTTC
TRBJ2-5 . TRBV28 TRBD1 CARMGTEQETQYF TGTGCCAGGATGGGGACAGAACAAGAGACCCAGTACTTC
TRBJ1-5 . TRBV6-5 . CASGRNQPQHF TGTGCCAGCGGCAGAAATCAGCCCCAGCATTTT
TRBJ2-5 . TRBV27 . CASSTGTGLQETQYF TGTGCCAGCAGTACCGGGACGGGACTGCAAGAGACCCAGTACTTC
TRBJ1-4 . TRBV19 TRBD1 CASRRPRDRVLFF TGTGCCAGCCGAAGACCTCGGGACAGGGTTCTGTTTTTT
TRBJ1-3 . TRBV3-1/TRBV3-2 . CASSLIGAYGNTIYF TGTGCCAGCAGCCTTATAGGGGCCTATGGAAACACCATATATTTT
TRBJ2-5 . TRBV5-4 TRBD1 CASSLGRTGGTETQYF TGTGCCAGCAGCTTGGGCCGGACAGGGGGAACGGAGACCCAGTACTTC
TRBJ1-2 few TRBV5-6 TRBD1 CASSGGTALGSTDGYTF TGTGCCAGCAGCGGGGGGACAGCTTTGGGTTCAACAGATGGCTACACCTTC
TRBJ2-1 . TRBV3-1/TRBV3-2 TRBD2 CASSQDVKGTSGSSYNEQFF TGTGCCAGCAGCCAAGATGTTAAAGGGACTAGCGGGAGCTCCTACAATGAGCAGTTCTTC
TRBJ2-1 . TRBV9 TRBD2 CASSGETSGSYEQFF TGTGCCAGCAGCGGTGAGACTAGCGGGAGTTACGAGCAGTTCTTC
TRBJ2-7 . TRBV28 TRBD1 CASSPAGTDYEQYF TGTGCCAGCAGTCCCGCTGGGACAGATTACGAGCAGTACTTC
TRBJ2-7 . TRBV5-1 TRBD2 CASSLPKPLTSGIDEQYF TGCGCCAGCAGCTTACCGAAACCCCTCACTAGCGGGATCGACGAGCAGTACTTC
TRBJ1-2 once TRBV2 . CASSLAGVPYGYTF TGTGCCAGCAGCCTTGCGGGGGTCCCCTATGGCTACACCTTC
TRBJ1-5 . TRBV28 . CASSFISRGSNQPQHF TGTGCCAGCAGTTTCATCAGCAGGGGAAGCAATCAGCCCCAGCATTTT
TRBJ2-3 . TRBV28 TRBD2 CASPPPGGGADTQYF TGTGCCAGCCCTCCGCCCGGCGGGGGTGCCGATACGCAGTATTTT
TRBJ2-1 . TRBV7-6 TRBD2 CASSLPIAGTSGGTAYNEQFF TGTGCCAGCAGCTTACCCATTGCCGGGACTAGCGGGGGGACCGCCTATAATGAGCAGTTCTTC
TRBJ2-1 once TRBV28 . CASSFPRYNEQFF TGTGCCAGCAGTTTCCCCCGCTACAATGAGCAGTTCTTC
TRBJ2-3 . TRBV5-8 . CASTLKRADTQYF TGTGCCAGCACCCTAAAACGGGCAGATACGCAGTATTTT
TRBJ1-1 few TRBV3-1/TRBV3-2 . CASSQAQGNTEAFF TGTGCCAGCAGCCAAGCGCAGGGGAACACTGAAGCTTTCTTT
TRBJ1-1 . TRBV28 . CASSLGQGTFMNTEAFF TGTGCCAGCAGTTTAGGGCAGGGGACCTTCATGAACACTGAAGCTTTCTTT
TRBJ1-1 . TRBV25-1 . CASSEYSGGAFF TGTGCCAGCAGTGAATATTCCGGGGGTGCTTTCTTT
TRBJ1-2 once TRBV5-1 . CASSLGGPNYGYTF TGCGCCAGCAGCTTAGGGGGACCCAACTATGGCTACACCTTC
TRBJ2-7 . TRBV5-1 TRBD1 CASTPSGTGIYEQYF TGCGCCAGCACTCCGTCCGGGACAGGGATTTACGAGCAGTACTTC
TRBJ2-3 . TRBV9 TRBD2 CASSVGLAGADTQYF TGTGCCAGCAGCGTAGGACTAGCGGGGGCAGATACGCAGTATTTT
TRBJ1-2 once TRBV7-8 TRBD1 CASSPLALGTGGVSNYGYTF TGTGCCAGCAGCCCCCTCGCCCTCGGGACAGGAGGGGTTTCAAACTATGGCTACACCTTC
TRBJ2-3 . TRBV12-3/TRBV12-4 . CASSGSTDTQYF TGTGCCAGCAGTGGGAGTACAGATACGCAGTATTTT
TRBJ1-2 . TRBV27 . CASSLLARQGLDGYTF TGTGCCAGCAGTTTACTCGCCCGGCAGGGCCTTGATGGCTACACCTTC
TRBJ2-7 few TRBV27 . CASSPGLYSYEQYF TGTGCCAGCAGTCCGGGACTCTACTCCTACGAGCAGTACTTC
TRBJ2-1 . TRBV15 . CATSRGIQRVESYNEQFF TGTGCCACCAGCAGAGGAATCCAGAGGGTCGAGTCCTACAATGAGCAGTTCTTC
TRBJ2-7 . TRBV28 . CASSRMRAGYLAEQYF TGTGCCAGCAGCCGCATGCGGGCGGGGTATCTCGCCGAGCAGTACTTC
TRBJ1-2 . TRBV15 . CATSRFIIDRAYGYTF TGTGCCACCAGCAGATTTATTATTGACAGAGCCTATGGCTACACCTTC
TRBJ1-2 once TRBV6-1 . CASSEGTEYGYTF TGTGCCAGCAGTGAAGGTACAGAATATGGCTACACCTTC
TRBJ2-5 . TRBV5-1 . CASSPPSTETQYF TGCGCCAGCAGCCCCCCTAGCACGGAGACCCAGTACTTC
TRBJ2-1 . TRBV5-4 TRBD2 CASSPGTSGTYEQFF TGTGCCAGCAGCCCCGGGACTAGCGGGACCTATGAGCAGTTCTTC
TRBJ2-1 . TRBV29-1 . CSVEALANNEQFF TGCAGCGTTGAAGCTCTAGCGAACAATGAGCAGTTCTTC
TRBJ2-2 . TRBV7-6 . CASSPRGRGAGTGELFF TGTGCCAGCAGCCCGCGGGGGCGGGGTGCGGGCACCGGGGAGCTGTTTTTT
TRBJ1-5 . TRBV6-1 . CASSEAQSSQPQHF TGTGCCAGCAGTGAAGCACAGAGTAGTCAGCCCCAGCATTTT
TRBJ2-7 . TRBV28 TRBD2 CATRGEGNYEQYF TGTGCAACCAGAGGGGAGGGAAACTACGAGCAGTACTTC
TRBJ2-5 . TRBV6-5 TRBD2 CASTRSGGQETQYF TGTGCCAGCACCCGAAGCGGGGGGCAAGAGACCCAGTACTTC